This T cell receptor (beta chain) was profiled in a study of blood T cell repertoires in COVID-19. Overall study context: Spain, Italy and the United States supplied samples that represented acute and convalescent COVID-19. Sources were T cells, B-cell-depleted T cells, or PBMCs; the material itself was cDNA or gDNA.

The method was immunoSEQ multiplex PCR; TCRdb's version includes in-frame clones alone and lacks a portion of them. Altogether some 300,000 clones are present, around 90% being singletons, with the ten largest covering 0.75% to 1%. The CDR3 totals 14 residues. V was shortened by 0 bases and J by 0 bases, with 5 bases between the two germline ends. Looked up from germline, CDR1 is SGHAT and CDR2 is FQNNGV. Cohort placement rested on clinical history that participants reported themselves. The rearrangement links TRBV11-2 to TRBJ1-1; D gene unclear. The specimen was PBMCs or T cells enriched from blood (not recorded which). The sequence was collected from a woman aged 25 to 39 who had recovered from COVID-19. Here the CDR3 DNA reads TGTGCCAGCAGCTTAGAGAGGTTGAACACTGAAGCTTTCTTT. This translates into CASSLERLNTEAFF.